The TCR beta chain under discussion was sequenced for a study of tissue T cells after allogeneic stem cell transplantation (dated 2022 in TCRdb). Concerning the study at large: The study profiled TCR beta repertoires across many tissues from research autopsies of patients with and without GVHD, plus mouse models of GVHD. The human arm was conducted as a prospective observational study, and neither blinding nor randomization was performed. The investigation overall reported the following: In both patients and mice, T cells from blood and spleen covered only a limited part of the TCR repertoire found in tissues. Only a few T cell clones appeared in more than one patient, yet motif-based clustering showed tissue-specific repertoire signatures that were shared between patients. The study did not establish which tissue TCRs were alloreactive or antigen-specific, and some clones may have been host cells that persisted. Sampling depth was acknowledged as a limitation, and the patient cohort was both small and clinically heterogeneous. Within patients, how anatomically similar tissues were was a major factor shaping TCR repertoire composition, regardless of disease or transplant status.

This clone was detected only a few times. Its recognized antigen is unknown. The gene names and germline sequences given are murine. Library generation was performed with the immunoSEQ multiplex PCR assay. TCRbeta CDR3 sequencing was done by Adaptive Biotechnologies at survey depth, reporting CDR3 sequences, V/J genes, productive frequency and template counts. Amplification of TCR beta CDR3 regions started from genomic DNA instead of RNA. The paper's processing steps were these. Pairwise repertoire overlap between tissues was quantified with Jensen-Shannon divergence, where 1 means complete divergence and 0 identical. Based on pairwise JSD values, tissues were grouped by single-linkage agglomerative hierarchical clustering, and the results were shown as dendrograms. GLIPH2 was run on all patient samples with simulation_depth 1000, kmer_min_depth 3 and cdr3_length_cutoff 8, and groups with more than two unique CDR3s were retained. A standardized tissue-overlap score was generated by extrapolating Jaccard GLIPH-group overlap across patients to a standard repertoire size of 1000 clones. To look at how diversity was associated with clinical or experimental variables, linear mixed-effect models were used, with tissue treated as a fixed effect and individual treated as a random effect. Entries here come from immuneACCESS through TCRdb and include only in-frame sequences with V and J called. Some clones fail to appear in such tables; in the studies checked, an unresolved V gene covers under half of the shortfall, and the cause of the remainder is unknown. V, J and clone size are taken as reported in that table, and D and trimming were inferred from the DNA itself. The sample contains around 2,000 clones, around 43% of them found a single time. The ten largest make up about 23% of the sample.

The time point label corresponds to: mouse harvest day 14 after allogeneic transplant. Mouse grafts consisting of 10^7 T-cell-depleted bone marrow cells combined with 10^6 splenic CD5+ T cells were administered by tail vein injection. Mouse GVHD was modeled in a major MHC-mismatch B6 (H2b) into BALB/c (H2d) model, with tissues profiled at day 7 or 14. On day 7 or 14 post-transplant, mouse tissues and retro-orbital blood were harvested with separate sterile tools for each animal, and livers were flushed before harvest. Before genomic DNA was isolated with the DNeasy Blood & Tissue Kit, mouse tissues were minced with razor blades in buffered saline. This receptor was taken from a female BALB/c mouse given C57BL/6 T cells with graft-versus-host disease after an allogeneic hematopoietic cell transplant. The sample consisted of gut tissue.

The CDR3 protein sequence reads: CASETGEGNTLYF. The sequenced part of the CDR3 DNA is TGTGCCAGCGAGACAGGGGAAGGAAATACGCTCTAT. The chain links TRBV12-2 with TRBJ1-3; TRBD1 fits 8 bases in the junction. Coverage ceases 1 residue before the CDR3 finishes, and the germline J gene fills in the end. Germline trimming: 6 bases from V, 4 bases from J; junction bases outside gene matches: 4. Per the germline V gene, SGHLS is the CDR1 and HYDKME is the CDR2. The cysteine opens and the phenylalanine closes a CDR3 of 13 amino acids. The DNA covers only part of the CDR3, 36 bases in frame from base 1.